The 28 T cell receptor beta chains presented below share a single source sample, sequenced in a study of blood T cell repertoires in COVID-19. The table came from immunoSEQ multiplex PCR; TCRdb's copy has only in-frame clones and leaves some out. Of about 300,000 clones listed, 80% to 95% were seen once; the top ten hold roughly 2.3%. The sample was peripheral blood. The receptors were gathered from a woman aged 25 to 39 with COVID-19, enrolled during active disease.

The rearrangement links TRBV5-6 to TRBJ2-7; D is possibly TRBD1 (6 bases). The CDR3 loop spans 14 amino acids. Germline CDR1 reads SGHDT; CDR2 reads YYEEEE. Trimming removed 5 bases at V and 2 bases at J, with 14 bases between. DNA for the CDR3: TGTGCCAGCAGAGGCCGGGACACGCCCTACGAGCAGTACTTC. The encoded protein is CASRGRDTPYEQYF.

V gene TRBV10-3 combines with J gene TRBJ2-2; 9 bases are a match to TRBD2. Germline CDR1 reads ENHRY; CDR2 reads SYGVKD. This CDR3 contains 15 residues. V gave up 6 bases and J gave up 4 bases; unmatched junction bases: 6. The chain's CDR3 is CAIRSSGRTTGELFF. The CDR3 DNA is TGTGCCATCAGAAGTAGCGGGAGAACCACCGGGGAGCTGTTTTTT.

This clone occurred once. The chain combines TRBV6-5 with TRBJ1-1; D might be TRBD1 (5 bases). This CDR3 contains 13 residues. CDR1 MNHEY and CDR2 SVGAGI come from the germline V gene. The V and J ends lost 7 bases and 0 bases respectively, with 9 bases between them. CDR3 in amino acids: CASKYRMNTEAFF. The CDR3 DNA reads as TGTGCCAGCAAATACAGGATGAACACTGAAGCTTTCTTT.

The chain joins TRBV28 to TRBJ1-1; 8 bases agree with TRBD1. Trimming removed 5 bases from V and 2 bases from J; junction bases left unmatched: 7. From germline, CDR1 is MDHEN and CDR2 SYDVKM. The CDR3 extends over 15 amino acids. CDR3 loop: CASSPPGQANTEAFF. Here the CDR3 DNA reads TGTGCCAGCAGTCCACCGGGACAGGCTAACACTGAAGCTTTCTTT.

V gene TRBV28 combines with J gene TRBJ2-7; 7 nucleotides match TRBD2. This CDR3 comprises 14 residues. Per germline, CDR1 MDHEN and CDR2 SYDVKM. The ends lost 6 bases at V and 0 bases at J; junction bases unmatched: 5. The CDR3 loop is CASSPRDYSYEQYF. Written as DNA, the CDR3 is TGTGCCAGCAGCCCCAGGGACTACTCCTACGAGCAGTACTTC.

This sequence joins TRBV2 and TRBJ1-1; no definite D call. Per germline, CDR1 SNHLY and CDR2 FYNNEI. The CDR3 loop spans 15 amino acids. V was cut by 7 bases and J by 1 base, with 16 bases left in between. As DNA, the CDR3 is TGTGCCAGCACCCCATTAGCGGTGCCGAACACTGAAGCTTTCTTT. Its translation is CASTPLAVPNTEAFF.

V gene TRBV5-4 combines with J gene TRBJ2-7, with D possibly being TRBD1 (6 bases). The CDR3 has 15 amino acids. The V gene's germline CDR1 is SGHNT and CDR2 YYREEE (reference sequence). Trimming removed 4 bases from V and 1 base from J, with 15 bases in between. CDR3 sequence reads: CASSITGRSSYEQYF. The CDR3, as DNA: TGTGCCAGCAGCATCACAGGGCGCTCATCCTACGAGCAGTACTTC. Filled out from reference TRBV5-4 and TRBJ2-7, the complete variable domain reads ETGVTQSPTHLIKTRGQQVTLRCSSQSGHNTVSWYQQALGQGPQFIFQYYREEENGRGNFPPRFSGLQFPNYSSELNVNALELDDSALYLCASSITGRSSYEQYFGPGTRLTVT.

The CDR3 spells CASRRDRESYGYTF. In nucleotides, the CDR3 is TGTGCCAGCAGGAGGGACAGGGAAAGCTATGGCTACACCTTC. The chain combines TRBV27 with TRBJ1-2, with 9 bases identical to TRBD1. The CDR3 loop spans 14 amino acids. J lost 4 bases, V lost 6 bases, and 6 bases had no gene match. The germline V gene has CDR1 MNHEY and CDR2 SMNVEV (reference sequence).

Here the CDR3 DNA reads TGCAGTGCTAGTAGGACAGGCAACCATGGGACCGCACCTAATGAGCAGTTCTTC. Translation: CSASRTGNHGTAPNEQFF. V usage is TRBV20-1 and J usage is TRBJ2-1, with TRBD1 matching 7 bases. Germline V lookup: CDR1 DFQATT, CDR2 SNEGSKA (reference sequence). After removal of 3 bases from V and 7 bases from J, the junction contained 21 bases not matched to a gene. The CDR3 has 18 amino acids.

The V call is TRBV30, the J call TRBJ2-1; TRBD2 matches at 8 bases. CDR1 and CDR2 from the germline V gene are GTSNPN and SVGIG (reference sequence). There are 13 residues in the CDR3. V shed 8 bases and J 1 base; nucleotides not matched to a gene: 4. The CDR3 sequence is CAGLAGSYNEQFF. CDR3 DNA sequence: TGTGCCGGATTAGCGGGGTCCTACAATGAGCAGTTCTTC.

The chain combines TRBV9 with TRBJ2-7; D gene uncertain. Trimming took 0 bases from V and 0 from J, leaving 10 bases between them. In germline, CDR1 is SGDLS, CDR2 YYNGEE. The CDR3 length is 15 residues. CDR3 in amino acids: CASSVGRHASYEQYF. CDR3 DNA: TGTGCCAGCAGCGTAGGGCGACACGCCTCCTACGAGCAGTACTTC.

The chain recombines TRBV28 with TRBJ2-7, with D possibly being TRBD1 (5 bases). The germline V gene encodes CDR1 MDHEN and CDR2 SYDVKM. Trimming removed 7 bases from V and 3 bases from J, with 10 bases in between. The CDR3 covers 12 residues. CDR3 protein: CASIGAHYEQYF. The CDR3, as DNA: TGTGCCAGCATTGGGGCTCACTACGAGCAGTACTTC.

The CDR3 region has the DNA TGTGCCAGCAGTGACCCCCGTAGCGGAGTCGCCTACAATGAGCAGTTCTTC. The encoded protein is CASSDPRSGVAYNEQFF. This rearrangement joins TRBV6-4 to TRBJ2-1; D possibly corresponds to TRBD2 (6 bases). CDR1 and CDR2 (germline): MRHNA, SNTAGT. This CDR3 has 17 amino acids. Trimming stripped 2 bases from V and 2 bases from J, with 16 bases between.

This clone has only one observation. This chain links TRBV11-2 with TRBJ1-4, with 8 positions matching TRBD1. CDR1 is SGHAT and CDR2 is FQNNGV in the germline V gene. The CDR3 runs to 16 residues. J gave up 6 bases and V 1 base, and 7 bases lay outside the gene matches. The CDR3 DNA sequence: TGTGCCAGCAGCTTAGGCGGACAGGGAGTATATGAAAAACTGTTTTTT. Protein: CASSLGGQGVYEKLFF. The variable domain in full, with the rest retrieved from reference TRBV11-2 and TRBJ1-4, is EAGVAQSPRYKIIEKRQSVAFWCNPISGHATLYWYQQILGQGPKLLIQFQNNGVVDDSQLPKDRFSAERLKGVDSTLKIQPAKLEDSAVYLCASSLGGQGVYEKLFFGSGTQLSVL.

DNA of the CDR3: TGTGCCATCAGTCGCTCTGGGGACTCCCCGGGGGGAAACTATGGCTACACCTTC. As protein: CAISRSGDSPGGNYGYTF. This sequence joins TRBV10-3 and TRBJ1-2; TRBD1 is a possible D gene (5 bases). The CDR3 is 18 amino acids. Per the germline V gene, CDR1 is ENHRY and CDR2 is SYGVKD. Trimming removed 5 bases at V and 2 bases at J, with 24 bases between.

The chain links TRBV6-5 to TRBJ2-3; the D gene is possibly TRBD2 (6 bases). Germline V lookup: CDR1 MNHEY, CDR2 SVGAGI. This CDR3 spans 15 amino acids. Trimming took off 6 bases at V and 0 bases at J, with 13 bases between the two ends. Written as DNA, the CDR3 is TGTGCCAGCAGCCGAGTAGCGGCTAGCACAGATACGCAGTATTTT. Translated: CASSRVAASTDTQYF.

Comments on this clone: This sample includes further DNA sequences coding for the same CDR3. V is TRBV5-1 and J is TRBJ2-1; a weak D match, TRBD1 (5 bases). Germline CDR1 and CDR2: SGHRS and YFSETQ. This CDR3 spans 15 amino acids. V was clipped by 0 bases and J by 3 bases, with 10 bases between them. As DNA, the CDR3 is TGCGCCAGCAGCTTGGGGCAGGGCAGCTACAATGAGCAGTTCTTC. Amino acid sequence: CASSLGQGSYNEQFF.

Ten or more counts support this clone. The chain carries TRBV2 and TRBJ2-7; unclear D gene. Trimming left V 8 bases short and J 4 bases short, with 12 bases between. From germline, CDR1 is SNHLY and CDR2 FYNNEI. CDR3 length equals 12 residues. CDR3 sequence reads: CASRSFSYEQYF. DNA of the CDR3: TGTGCCAGCCGATCGTTTAGTTACGAGCAGTACTTC. Complete variable domain (other parts from reference TRBV2 and TRBJ2-7): EPEVTQTPSHQVTQMGQEVILRCVPISNHLYFYWYRQILGQKVEFLVSFYNNEISEKSEIFDDQFSVERPDGSNFTLKIRSTKLEDSAMYFCASRSFSYEQYFGPGTRLTVT.

This chain uses TRBV30 with TRBJ2-1; D gene unclear. The CDR3 sequence is 11 residues long. The germline V gene encodes CDR1 GTSNPN and CDR2 SVGIG (reference sequence). The V end was cut by 2 bases, the J end by 7 bases, with 6 bases between. In DNA, the CDR3 is TGTGCCTGGAGTTCTTTAAATGAGCAGTTCTTC. This encodes CAWSSLNEQFF.

The V call is TRBV27, the J call TRBJ2-3, with 8 bases matching TRBD2. Germline V gene lookup returns CDR1 MNHEY and CDR2 SMNVEV (reference sequence). This CDR3 comprises 16 residues. V lost 10 bases and J lost 2; bases outside the gene matches: 14. Here the CDR3 DNA reads TGTGCCACCTCGGCGCGGAAGCGGGGGTTCACAGATACGCAGTATTTT. Encoded protein: CATSARKRGFTDTQYF.

V is TRBV10-3 and J is TRBJ2-7; 12 bases fit TRBD2. The CDR3 length is 16 residues. Germline V CDR1 and CDR2: ENHRY, SYGVKD. V dropped 5 bases and J dropped 2; count of bases not matched to a gene: 7. This chain's CDR3 is CAISTGTSGFPYEQYF. CDR3 nucleotide sequence: TGTGCCATCAGTACCGGGACTAGCGGGTTCCCCTACGAGCAGTACTTC.

This clone appeared a single time. This sequence joins TRBV7-9 and TRBJ2-3, with D uncertain. The germline CDR1 and CDR2 sequences are SEHNR and FQNEAQ (reference sequence). V lost 1 base, J lost 0 bases, and 5 bases lay in between. CDR3 size: 14 residues. CDR3 sequence reads: CASSLERSTDTQYF. CDR3 in DNA: TGTGCCAGCAGCTTAGAACGGAGCACAGATACGCAGTATTTT.

This clone turned up a few times. The chain couples TRBV28 to TRBJ2-2; D unresolved. The CDR3 totals 14 residues. CDR1 MDHEN and CDR2 SYDVKM come from the germline V gene. Trimming cost V 5 bases and J 6 bases, with 13 bases left between them. The CDR3 loop reads CASSRHTTPGELFF. The CDR3 nucleotides read TGTGCCAGCAGTCGACACACCACTCCCGGGGAGCTGTTTTTT. Looking up the rest from reference TRBV28 and TRBJ2-2 gives the full variable domain: DVKVTQSSRYLVKRTGEKVFLECVQDMDHENMFWYRQDPGLGLRLIYFSYDVKMKEKGDIPEGYSVSREKKERFSLILESASTNQTSMYLCASSRHTTPGELFFGEGSRLTVL.

The chain joins TRBV7-2 to TRBJ1-1; TRBD1 agrees at 11 bases. Germline V gene lookup returns CDR1 SGHTA and CDR2 FQGNSA. J lost 1 base, V lost 4 bases, and 5 bases had no gene match. This CDR3 contains 16 residues. The DNA for the CDR3 is TGTGCCAGCAGCTCCCGGACAGGGGGCTCGAACACTGAAGCTTTCTTT. Its protein product is CASSSRTGGSNTEAFF.

The chain joins TRBV3-1 (or the pseudogene TRBV3-2) to TRBJ2-3; D is possibly TRBD2 (5 bases). V was shortened by 4 bases and J by 1 base, with 9 bases between the two germline ends. CDR3 length: 14 amino acids. Looked up from germline, CDR1 is LGHDT and CDR2 is YNNKEL (reference sequence). CDR3 in DNA: TGTGCCAGCAGCCTAACTAGTGGCACAGATACGCAGTATTTT. This translates into CASSLTSGTDTQYF.

This chain connects TRBV19 to TRBJ2-1, with 8 positions matching TRBD2. CDR1 is LNHDA and CDR2 is SQIVND in the germline V gene (reference sequence). With V trimmed by 7 bases and J by 2 bases, 1 base remained unmatched. This CDR3 is 13 amino acids long. CDR3 bases: TGTGCCAGTACTAGCGGGCCCTACAATGAGCAGTTCTTC. Its translation is CASTSGPYNEQFF.

This clone appeared once. V gene TRBV10-2 combines with J gene TRBJ1-6; 11 nucleotides agree with TRBD1. The trim removed 3 bases at V and 14 bases at J, leaving 15 bases unmatched. This CDR3 is built from 17 residues. Germline CDR1 WSHSY, CDR2 SAAADI. The chain's CDR3 is CASSDPPGQGVGGTLHF. CDR3 sequence (DNA): TGCGCCAGCAGTGACCCGCCGGGACAGGGGGTCGGCGGAACCCTCCACTTT.

The chain links TRBV19 to TRBJ1-5, with D perhaps matching TRBD1 (5 bases). V was trimmed by 6 bases and J by 6 bases, leaving 18 bases between them. CDR1 is LNHDA, CDR2 SQIVND, per germline (reference sequence). The CDR3 consists of 15 residues. In nucleotides, the CDR3 is TGTGCCAGTAGCTCTGTAGAGGGGAGGGTTCAGCCCCAGCATTTT. It specifies CASSSVEGRVQPQHF.